This is a list of T cell receptor beta chains from one sample in a study of neurological immune-mediated disorders. Each CDR3 protein gets one entry after TCRdb re-called the 5' RACE reads with MiXCR. The table has 93,000 or so distinct CDR3 sequences, 10% to 14% seen once. Sequenced: PBMCs. The receptor source for this set is a female donor with HTLV-1-associated myelopathy (HAM/TSP). Both conserved end residues are part of each CDR3. Each record gives: V gene, J gene, CDR3 protein.

V gene: TRBV12-3/TRBV12-4
J gene: TRBJ2-3
CDR3 protein: CASSLGRTEYTDTQYF

V gene: TRBV7-9
J gene: TRBJ2-7
CDR3 protein: CASSDPSAGLESEQYF

V gene: TRBV7-6
J gene: TRBJ2-3
CDR3 protein: CASSKAGAGAATDTQYF

V gene: TRBV7-8
J gene: TRBJ2-1
CDR3 protein: CASSSSPGQGWNEQFF

V gene: TRBV20-1
J gene: TRBJ2-7
CDR3 protein: CSASNPRGDEQYF

V gene: TRBV20-1
J gene: TRBJ2-3
CDR3 protein: CSAASRVDTQYF

V gene: TRBV6-5
J gene: TRBJ2-1
CDR3 protein: CASSTTGYSYNEQFF

V gene: TRBV20-1
J gene: TRBJ2-5
CDR3 protein: CSASLLGVGETQYF

V gene: TRBV12-3/TRBV12-4
J gene: TRBJ1-2
CDR3 protein: CASSFGAGGSPTAYGYTF

V gene: TRBV27
J gene: TRBJ1-6
CDR3 protein: CASSFGSNSPLHF

V gene: TRBV3-1
J gene: TRBJ2-1
CDR3 protein: CASSQQGQLYEQFF

V gene: TRBV7-2
J gene: TRBJ2-3
CDR3 protein: CASSPRTSGGRDTQYF

V gene: TRBV6-6
J gene: TRBJ2-7
CDR3 protein: CASSRLVQGVPYEQYF

V gene: TRBV5-1
J gene: TRBJ1-1
CDR3 protein: CASSSTAAGNTEAFF